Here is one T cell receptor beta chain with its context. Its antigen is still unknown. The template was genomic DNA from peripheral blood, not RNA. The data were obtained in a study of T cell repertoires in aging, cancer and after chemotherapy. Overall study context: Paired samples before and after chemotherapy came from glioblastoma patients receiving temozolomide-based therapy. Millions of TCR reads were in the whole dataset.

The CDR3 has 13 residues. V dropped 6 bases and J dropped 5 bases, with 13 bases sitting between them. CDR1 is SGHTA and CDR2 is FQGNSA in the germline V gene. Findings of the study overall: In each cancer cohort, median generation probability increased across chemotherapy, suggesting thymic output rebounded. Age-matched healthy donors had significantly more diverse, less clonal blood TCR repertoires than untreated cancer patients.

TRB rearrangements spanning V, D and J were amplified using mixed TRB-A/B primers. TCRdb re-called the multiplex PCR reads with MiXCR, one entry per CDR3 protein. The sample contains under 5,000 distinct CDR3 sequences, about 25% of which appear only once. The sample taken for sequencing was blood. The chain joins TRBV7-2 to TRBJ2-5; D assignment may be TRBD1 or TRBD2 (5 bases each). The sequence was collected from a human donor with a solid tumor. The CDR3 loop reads CASSIVWGETQYF. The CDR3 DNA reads TGTGCCAGCAGTATTGTCTGGGGGGAGACCCAGTACTTC.